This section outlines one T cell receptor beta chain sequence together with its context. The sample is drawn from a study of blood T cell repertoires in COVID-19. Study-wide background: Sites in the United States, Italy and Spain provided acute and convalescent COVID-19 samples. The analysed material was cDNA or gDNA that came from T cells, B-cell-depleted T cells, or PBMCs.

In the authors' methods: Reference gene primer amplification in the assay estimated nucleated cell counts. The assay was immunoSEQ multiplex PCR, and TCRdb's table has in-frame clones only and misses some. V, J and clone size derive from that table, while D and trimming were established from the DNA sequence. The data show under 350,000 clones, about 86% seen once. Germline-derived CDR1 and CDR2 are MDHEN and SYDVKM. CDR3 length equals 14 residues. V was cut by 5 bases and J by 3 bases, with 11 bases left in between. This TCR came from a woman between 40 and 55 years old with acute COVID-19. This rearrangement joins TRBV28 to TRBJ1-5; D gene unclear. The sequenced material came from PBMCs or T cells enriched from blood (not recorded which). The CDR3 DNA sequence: TGTGCCAGCAGTATTTACAGCTTCAATCAGCCCCAGCATTTT. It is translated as CASSIYSFNQPQHF. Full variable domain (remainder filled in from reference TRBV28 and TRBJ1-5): DVKVTQSSRYLVKRTGEKVFLECVQDMDHENMFWYRQDPGLGLRLIYFSYDVKMKEKGDIPEGYSVSREKKERFSLILESASTNQTSMYLCASSIYSFNQPQHFGDGTRLSIL.